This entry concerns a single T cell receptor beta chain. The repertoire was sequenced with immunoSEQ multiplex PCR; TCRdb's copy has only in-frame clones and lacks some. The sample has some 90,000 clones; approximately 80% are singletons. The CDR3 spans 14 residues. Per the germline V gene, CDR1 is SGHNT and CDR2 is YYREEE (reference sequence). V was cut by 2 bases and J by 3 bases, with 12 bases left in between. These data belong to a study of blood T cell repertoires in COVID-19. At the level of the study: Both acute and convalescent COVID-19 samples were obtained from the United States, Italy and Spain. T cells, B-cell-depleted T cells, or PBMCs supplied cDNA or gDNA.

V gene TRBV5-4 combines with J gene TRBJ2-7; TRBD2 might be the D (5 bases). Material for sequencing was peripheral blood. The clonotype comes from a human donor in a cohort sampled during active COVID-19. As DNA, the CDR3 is TGTGCCAGCAGCTTAAATAGCGACAACTACGAGCAGTACTTC. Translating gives CASSLNSDNYEQYF.